A single sample is the source of the 32 T cell receptor beta chains below, sequenced in a study of beta chain features in type 1 diabetes. Reverse transcription of all isolated RNA meant that expressed TCRB transcripts were sequenced. Sequencing was performed with immunoSEQ multiplex PCR; in TCRdb, only in-frame clones are kept and a portion is missing. This sample has about 400,000 clones, with around 12% found just once. Source material: naive CD4+ T cells from blood. These receptors originate from a man aged 18-30 years in good health.

This clone has more than one count but fewer than ten. The chain combines TRBV28 with TRBJ1-5, with a possible D match to TRBD1 (5 bases). The germline V gene encodes CDR1 MDHEN and CDR2 SYDVKM. The V end was cut by 10 bases, the J end by 0 bases, with 16 bases between. The CDR3 has 15 residues. Here the CDR3 DNA reads TGTGCCACCTCCGCCCCAGGGTATAGCAATCAGCCCCAGCATTTT. It codes for CATSAPGYSNQPQHF.

The chain links TRBV11-1 to TRBJ2-3; possible D gene TRBD2, 5 bases. Germline CDR1 reads SGHAT; CDR2 reads FQDESV (reference sequence). Trimming left V 0 bases short and J 1 base short, with 14 bases between. The CDR3 covers 17 residues. CDR3 region: CASSLARAPSGTDTQYF. The CDR3 coding sequence is TGTGCCAGCAGCTTAGCGCGGGCACCCTCTGGCACAGATACGCAGTATTTT.

This clone came up a few times. The chain links TRBV9 to TRBJ2-1, with 7 bases matching TRBD1. CDR1 is SGDLS, CDR2 YYNGEE, per germline. J lost 4 bases, V lost 2 bases, and 6 bases had no gene match. CDR3 length: 15 residues. The CDR3, as DNA: TGTGCCAGCAGCGTCAGGACAGGAGAATACAATGAGCAGTTCTTC. This encodes CASSVRTGEYNEQFF.

This clone has more than one count but fewer than ten. The chain joins TRBV29-1 to TRBJ2-3, with D maybe TRBD1 (6 bases). The V gene's germline CDR1 is SQVTM and CDR2 ANQGSEA. The CDR3 is made up of 15 amino acids. Trimming cost V 2 bases and J 2 bases, with 14 bases left between them. CDR3 sequence (DNA): TGCAGCGTTGAATCGACAGGAATGATCACAGATACGCAGTATTTT. Protein: CSVESTGMITDTQYF.

This clone was seen ten or more times. Other DNA sequences in this specimen translate into the identical CDR3. This chain joins TRBV4-3 and TRBJ2-3; TRBD2 aligns across 12 bases. The CDR3 is 16 residues long. Per germline, CDR1 LGHNA and CDR2 YSLEER. V dropped 4 bases and J dropped 1; count of bases not matched to a gene: 3. This CDR3 reads CASSPRLAGGTDTQYF. Here the CDR3 DNA reads TGCGCCAGCAGCCCCAGACTAGCGGGGGGCACAGATACGCAGTATTTT.

This clone was seen only a few times. The chain has TRBV7-9 and TRBJ2-1, with TRBD2 matching over 13 bases. The J segment lost 10 bases and the V segment lost 5 bases, leaving 8 bases of the junction unmatched. The CDR3 runs to 15 residues. Germline CDR1 SEHNR, CDR2 FQNEAQ (reference sequence). CDR3: CASSRLAGGEREQFF. The DNA of the CDR3 is TGTGCCAGCAGCAGACTAGCGGGAGGAGAACGGGAGCAGTTCTTC.

The V and J genes are TRBV7-3 and TRBJ2-2; TRBD1 might be the D (7 bases). This CDR3 is built from 15 residues. Trimming took off 6 bases at V and 5 bases at J, with 16 bases between the two ends. Germline CDR1 reads SGHTA; CDR2 reads FQGTGA. CDR3 bases: TGTGCCAGCAGGACGACAGGGACTTCTACCGGGGAGCTGTTTTTT. This sequence encodes CASRTTGTSTGELFF.

The V and J genes are TRBV7-8 and TRBJ1-2, with D unresolved. V lost 2 bases to trimming and J lost 2 bases, with 6 bases between them. Germline assignment: CDR1 SGHVS and CDR2 FQNEAQ. The CDR3 is 13 amino acids. For the CDR3, the DNA is TGTGCCAGCAGCTTAACAGCAAACTATGGCTACACCTTC. Encoded protein: CASSLTANYGYTF.

The chain recombines TRBV7-2 with TRBJ1-1, with D unclear. The V gene lost 2 bases and the J gene lost 4 bases, with 14 bases spanning the gap. CDR1 and CDR2 (germline): SGHTA, FQGNSA. The CDR3 extends over 15 amino acids. The CDR3 is CASSLYQVVSTEAFF. The CDR3 coding sequence is TGTGCCAGCAGCTTATATCAGGTCGTGAGCACTGAAGCTTTCTTT.

The sample holds a few counts of this clone. The J gene is TRBJ1-2, the V gene TRBV27, with a weak D call TRBD1 (5 bases). V was pared by 7 bases and J by 2 bases, with 17 bases between. Germline values: CDR1 MNHEY, CDR2 SMNVEV (reference sequence). The CDR3 covers 15 residues. The CDR3 sequence: CASTPLLWGNYGYTF. The CDR3 DNA follows: TGTGCCAGCACCCCTCTACTCTGGGGCAACTATGGCTACACCTTC.

A few counts support this clone. The chain is built from TRBV2 and TRBJ2-5; a weak D match, TRBD1 (6 bases). This CDR3 region has 15 residues. CDR1 is SNHLY and CDR2 is FYNNEI in the germline V gene. The V gene lost 3 bases and the J gene lost 5 bases, with 16 bases spanning the gap. CDR3 protein: CASSDVGHKSETQYF. The CDR3 nucleotides read TGTGCCAGCAGTGATGTGGGACACAAGTCGGAGACCCAGTACTTC.

This clone was detected ten times or more. This sequence joins TRBV29-1 and TRBJ2-7, with a tentative D call TRBD2 (5 bases). V was trimmed by 6 bases and J by 2 bases, leaving 14 bases between them. Germline assignment: CDR1 SQVTM and CDR2 ANQGSEA. The CDR3 totals 13 residues. CDR3 amino acids: CSVAGLSTYEQYF. The CDR3, as DNA: TGCAGCGTGGCCGGACTTTCAACCTACGAGCAGTACTTC.

This chain links TRBV15 with TRBJ2-7, with TRBD2 identical over 11 bases. CDR1 and CDR2 from the germline V gene are LNHNV and YYDKDF (reference sequence). V shed 5 bases and J 12 bases; nucleotides not matched to a gene: 24. This CDR3 has 18 amino acids. The CDR3 DNA sequence: TGTGCCACCAGCCGGCCCCCCATACTAGCGGGAGACCCATCAGAGTGGTACTTC. Translated, it gives CATSRPPILAGDPSEWYF.

This clone came up a few times. The CDR3: CASRPTGRGANVLTF. In DNA form, the CDR3 reads TGTGCCAGCAGACCTACAGGGCGAGGGGCCAACGTCCTGACTTTC. The rearrangement joins TRBV7-8 to TRBJ2-6; TRBD1 might be the D (6 bases). Per the germline V gene, CDR1 is SGHVS and CDR2 is FQNEAQ. CDR3 length: 15 residues. The V end was cut by 6 bases, the J end by 4 bases, with 13 bases between.

The chain couples TRBV5-1 to TRBJ2-1; 11 bases map to TRBD2. V was clipped by 0 bases and J by 9 bases; unmatched bases: 8. The CDR3 loop spans 16 amino acids. Germline CDR1 SGHRS, CDR2 YFSETQ. CDR3 residues: CASSLAGSGRAGEQFF. As DNA, the CDR3 is TGCGCCAGCAGCTTGGCCGGTAGCGGGAGGGCCGGTGAGCAGTTCTTC.

This clone was seen a handful of times. The chain couples TRBV30 to TRBJ2-7; D is perhaps TRBD2 (7 bases). Germline CDR1 is GTSNPN and CDR2 is SVGIG (reference sequence). Between the trimmed V and J ends, which lost 6 bases and 9 bases, there was a span of 24 bases. The CDR3 covers 14 residues. The CDR3 coding sequence is TGTGCCTGCCCGAATCGGGATCGGGGAGGGGGGCAGTACTTC. This encodes CACPNRDRGGGQYF.

This chain connects TRBV11-2 to TRBJ1-1; TRBD1 might be the D (5 bases). V lost 3 bases to trimming and J lost 5 bases, with 13 bases between them. The CDR3 extends over 14 amino acids. The V gene's germline CDR1 is SGHAT and CDR2 FQNNGV. CDR3 bases: TGTGCCAGCAGCTTGAGCAGGGCGGGGACTGAAGCTTTCTTT. It encodes CASSLSRAGTEAFF.

The chain combines TRBV18 with TRBJ1-2; TRBD1 matches at 8 bases. Trimming at V came to 4 bases and at J to 1 base, leaving 5 bases not matched to a gene. This CDR3 spans 15 amino acids. The germline CDR1 and CDR2 sequences are KGHSH and LQKENI. The CDR3 nucleotides are TGTGCCAGCTCACGTACAGGGGGAAGTAACTATGGCTACACCTTC. Translation gives CASSRTGGSNYGYTF.

The chain is built from TRBV6-5 and TRBJ1-1; D unresolved. The ends were cut back, 6 bases at V and 1 base at J, with 3 bases in the middle. The CDR3 has 11 residues. The germline CDR1 and CDR2 sequences are MNHEY and SVGAGI. In nucleotides, the CDR3 is TGTGCCAGCAGGAGGAACACTGAAGCTTTCTTT. Translation gives CASRRNTEAFF.

This clone was observed a handful of times. The gene calls are TRBV4-2 and TRBJ2-7; D might be TRBD2 (7 bases). The CDR3 spans 19 residues. Germline loops: CDR1 LGHNA, CDR2 YNFKEQ. The V gene lost 2 bases and the J gene lost 0 bases, with 23 bases spanning the gap. In nucleotides, the CDR3 is TGTGCCAGCAGCCAATTCCCCTCTAATGGCGGGGGCAGCTCCTACGAGCAGTACTTC. This sequence encodes CASSQFPSNGGGSSYEQYF.

This clone was recorded a few times. V and J are TRBV5-1 and TRBJ2-6; TRBD1 matches at 9 bases. The ends lost 4 bases at V and 0 bases at J; junction bases unmatched: 5. Per germline, CDR1 SGHRS and CDR2 YFSETQ. The CDR3 sequence is 17 residues long. CDR3 protein: CASSRGQGDSGANVLTF. The CDR3 DNA is TGCGCCAGCAGCCGGGGACAGGGAGACTCTGGGGCCAACGTCCTGACTTTC.

This sequence joins TRBV25-1 and TRBJ1-1; 7 bases line up with TRBD1. Trimming at V came to 4 bases and at J to 3 bases, leaving 2 bases not matched to a gene. Germline CDR1 reads MGHDK; CDR2 reads SYGVNS. The CDR3 totals 13 residues. CDR3 loop: CASSGDRDTEAFF. Written as DNA, the CDR3 is TGTGCCAGCAGTGGTGACAGGGACACTGAAGCTTTCTTT. Full variable domain (outside the CDR3, taken from reference TRBV25-1 and TRBJ1-1): EADIYQTPRYLVIGTGKKITLECSQTMGHDKMYWYQQDPGMELHLIHYSYGVNSTEKGDLSSESTVSRIRTEHFPLTLESARPSHTSQYLCASSGDRDTEAFFGQGTRLTVV.

In this sample, this clone turned up a few times. J is TRBJ2-7 and V is TRBV7-2; the match to TRBD2 covers 10 bases. The germline CDR1 and CDR2 sequences are SGHTA and FQGNSA. This CDR3 spans 15 amino acids. V lost 1 base and J lost 5; bases outside the gene matches: 5. DNA of the CDR3: TGTGCCAGCAGCTTAGTGGAAGCGGGAGGGAACGAGCAGTACTTC. This sequence encodes CASSLVEAGGNEQYF.

The rearrangement joins TRBV11-1 to TRBJ1-1; D gene unclear. The V end lost 1 base, the J end lost 0 bases, and 6 bases lay between the germline ends. The CDR3 extends over 14 amino acids. In germline, CDR1 is SGHAT, CDR2 FQDESV (reference sequence). The CDR3 DNA sequence: TGTGCCAGCAGCTTAGGGTCGGTGAACACTGAAGCTTTCTTT. It is translated as CASSLGSVNTEAFF.

V gene TRBV9 combines with J gene TRBJ2-5, with D perhaps matching TRBD2 (6 bases). There are 17 residues in the CDR3. Trimming left V 2 bases short and J 3 bases short, with 20 bases between. Germline V gene sequence: CDR1 SGDLS, CDR2 YYNGEE. The CDR3 DNA sequence: TGTGCCAGCAGCGTCGGGGTAGTAGCGGACTCTAAAGAGACCCAGTACTTC. Protein sequence: CASSVGVVADSKETQYF.

V usage is TRBV30 and J usage is TRBJ2-3, with 10 bases fitting TRBD1. With V trimmed by 4 bases and J by 5 bases, 3 bases remained unmatched. From germline, CDR1 is GTSNPN and CDR2 SVGIG (reference sequence). This CDR3 is 13 amino acids long. The CDR3 nucleotides are TGTGCCTGGAAGACAGGGGGCCAAGATACGCAGTATTTT. Its translation is CAWKTGGQDTQYF.

This clone was counted only a few times. The J gene is TRBJ1-1, the V gene TRBV2, with a tentative D call TRBD1 (6 bases). This CDR3 region has 13 residues. Germline V gene data show CDR1 as SNHLY and CDR2 as FYNNEI. Trimming shortened V by 6 bases and J by 2 bases, and 10 bases separated the two germline ends. Written as DNA, the CDR3 is TGTGCCAGCAGCGGACAGCAAAACACTGAAGCTTTCTTT. Residues: CASSGQQNTEAFF.

This chain links TRBV7-9 with TRBJ2-1; 7 bases are a match to TRBD2. The trim removed 6 bases at V and 10 bases at J, leaving 15 bases unmatched. The germline CDR1 and CDR2 sequences are SEHNR and FQNEAQ (reference sequence). The CDR3 is 15 amino acids. The CDR3 bases are TGTGCCAGCAGAGGACGGGAGGCCCAGGATATAGAGCAGTTCTTC. It encodes CASRGREAQDIEQFF.

The rearrangement uses TRBV12-2 and TRBJ2-1; the listed D gene, TRBD2, was not tested against the DNA. TRBV12-2 represents a pseudogene. The CDR3 runs to 19 residues. The CDR3 DNA sequence: TGTGCAAGTCGCTTGAGGAAAAGGGCTAGCGGGAGCTTCTACAATGAGCAGTTCTTC. Residues: CASRLRKRASGSFYNEQFF.

This chain links TRBV7-9 with TRBJ1-5; 7 bases match TRBD1. This CDR3 is 15 amino acids long. Germline V lookup: CDR1 SEHNR, CDR2 FQNEAQ (reference sequence). With V trimmed by 5 bases and J by 2 bases, 6 bases remained unmatched. Here the CDR3 reads CASSLGTDGNQPQHF. DNA of the CDR3: TGTGCCAGCAGCCTAGGGACAGACGGCAATCAGCCCCAGCATTTT.

Only a few counts were recorded for this clone. The rearrangement joins TRBV20-1 to TRBJ1-1; TRBD1 might be the D (5 bases). Germline values: CDR1 DFQATT, CDR2 SNEGSKA (reference sequence). Trimming cost V 4 bases and J 10 bases, with 13 bases left between them. The CDR3 is 11 amino acids. DNA of the CDR3: TGCAGTGCTACCGACGCAGGGTTAGCTTTCTTT. Translated, it gives CSATDAGLAFF.

A word on this clone: Other DNA sequences in the sample encode the same CDR3. The chain is built from TRBV9 and TRBJ1-1; tentatively, D is TRBD1 (5 bases). The germline CDR1 and CDR2 sequences are SGDLS and YYNGEE. V lost 0 bases and J lost 0, with 6 bases in between. The length of the CDR3 is 14 residues. The chain's CDR3 is CASSVGQLNTEAFF. CDR3 DNA sequence: TGTGCCAGCAGCGTAGGACAGTTGAACACTGAAGCTTTCTTT.